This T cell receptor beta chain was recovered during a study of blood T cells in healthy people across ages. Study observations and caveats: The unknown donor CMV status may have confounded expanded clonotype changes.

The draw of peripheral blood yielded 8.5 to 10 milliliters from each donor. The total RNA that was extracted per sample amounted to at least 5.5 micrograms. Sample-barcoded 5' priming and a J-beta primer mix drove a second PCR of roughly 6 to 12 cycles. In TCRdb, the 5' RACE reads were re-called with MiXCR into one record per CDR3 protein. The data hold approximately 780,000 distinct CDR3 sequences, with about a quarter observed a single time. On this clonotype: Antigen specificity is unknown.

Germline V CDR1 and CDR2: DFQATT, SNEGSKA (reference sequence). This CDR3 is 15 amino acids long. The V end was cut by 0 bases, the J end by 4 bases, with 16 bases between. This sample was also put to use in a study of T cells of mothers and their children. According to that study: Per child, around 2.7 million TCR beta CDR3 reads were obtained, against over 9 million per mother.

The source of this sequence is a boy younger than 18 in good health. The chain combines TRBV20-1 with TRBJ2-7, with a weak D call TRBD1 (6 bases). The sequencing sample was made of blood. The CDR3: CSARDTGTSSYEQYF. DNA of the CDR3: TGCAGTGCTAGAGATACAGGGACATCATCATACGAGCAGTACTTC.